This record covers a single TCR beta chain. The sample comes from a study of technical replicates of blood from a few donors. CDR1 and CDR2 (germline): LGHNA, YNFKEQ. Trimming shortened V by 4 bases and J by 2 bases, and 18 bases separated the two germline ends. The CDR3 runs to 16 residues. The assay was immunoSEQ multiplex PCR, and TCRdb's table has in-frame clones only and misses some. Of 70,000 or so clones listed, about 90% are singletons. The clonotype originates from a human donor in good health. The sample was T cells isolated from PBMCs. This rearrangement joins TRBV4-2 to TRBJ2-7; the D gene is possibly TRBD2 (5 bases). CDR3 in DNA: TGTGCCAGCAGCCCGTCTTTAGCGCACGGCACCTACGAGCAGTACTTC. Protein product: CASSPSLAHGTYEQYF.